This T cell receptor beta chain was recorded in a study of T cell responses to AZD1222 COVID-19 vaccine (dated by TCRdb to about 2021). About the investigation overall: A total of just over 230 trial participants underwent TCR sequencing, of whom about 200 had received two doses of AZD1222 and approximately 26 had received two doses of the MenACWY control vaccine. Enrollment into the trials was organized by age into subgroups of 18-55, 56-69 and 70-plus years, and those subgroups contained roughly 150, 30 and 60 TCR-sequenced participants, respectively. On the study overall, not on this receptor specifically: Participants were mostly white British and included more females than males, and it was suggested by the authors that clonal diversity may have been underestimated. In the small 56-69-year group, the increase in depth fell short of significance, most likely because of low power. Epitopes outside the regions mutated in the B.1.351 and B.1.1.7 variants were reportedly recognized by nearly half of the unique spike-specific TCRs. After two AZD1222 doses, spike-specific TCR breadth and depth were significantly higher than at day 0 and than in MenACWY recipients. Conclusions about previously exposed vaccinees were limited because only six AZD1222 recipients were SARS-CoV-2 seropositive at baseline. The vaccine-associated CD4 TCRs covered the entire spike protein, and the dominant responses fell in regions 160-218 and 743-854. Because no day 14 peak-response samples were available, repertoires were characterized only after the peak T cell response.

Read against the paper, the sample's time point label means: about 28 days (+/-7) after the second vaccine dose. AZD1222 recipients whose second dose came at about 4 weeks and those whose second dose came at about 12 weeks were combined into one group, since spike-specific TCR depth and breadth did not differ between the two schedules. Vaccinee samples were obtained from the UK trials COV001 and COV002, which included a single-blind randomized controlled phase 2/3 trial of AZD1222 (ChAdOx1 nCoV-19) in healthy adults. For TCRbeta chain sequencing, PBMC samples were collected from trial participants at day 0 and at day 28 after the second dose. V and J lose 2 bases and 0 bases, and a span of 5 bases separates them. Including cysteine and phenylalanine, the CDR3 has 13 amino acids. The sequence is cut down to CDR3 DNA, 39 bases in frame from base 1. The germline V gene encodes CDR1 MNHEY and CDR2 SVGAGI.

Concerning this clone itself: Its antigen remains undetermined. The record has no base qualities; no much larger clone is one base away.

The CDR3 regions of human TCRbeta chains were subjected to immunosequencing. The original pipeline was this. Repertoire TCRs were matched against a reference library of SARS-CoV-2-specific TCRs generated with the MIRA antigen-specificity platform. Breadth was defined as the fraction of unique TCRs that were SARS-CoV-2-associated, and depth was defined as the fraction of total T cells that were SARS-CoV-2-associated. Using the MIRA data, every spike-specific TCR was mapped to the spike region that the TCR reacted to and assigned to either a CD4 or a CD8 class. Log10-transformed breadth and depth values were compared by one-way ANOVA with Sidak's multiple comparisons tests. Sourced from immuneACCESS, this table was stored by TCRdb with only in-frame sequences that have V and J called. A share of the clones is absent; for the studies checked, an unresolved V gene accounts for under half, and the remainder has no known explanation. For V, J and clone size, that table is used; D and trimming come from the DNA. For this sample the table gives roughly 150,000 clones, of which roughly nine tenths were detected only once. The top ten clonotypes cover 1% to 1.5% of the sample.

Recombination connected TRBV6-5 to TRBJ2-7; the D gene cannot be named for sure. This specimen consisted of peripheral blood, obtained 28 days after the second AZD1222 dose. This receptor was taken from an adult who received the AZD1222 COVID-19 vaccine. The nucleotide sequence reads TGTGCCAGCAGTTACGCAGGCTCCTACGAGCAGTACTTC. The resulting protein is CASSYAGSYEQYF.